This T cell receptor (beta chain) was sequenced during a study of shared clonotypes between healthy human individuals. Measured with immunoSEQ multiplex PCR; TCRdb has only the in-frame clones, and not every one. The data contain hundreds of thousands of clones, approximately 74% of them singletons. CDR1 is SNHLY, CDR2 FYNNEI, per germline. This CDR3 is 15 amino acids long. Trimming removed 2 bases at V and 5 bases at J, with 15 bases between. The sample was memory CD4+ T cells sorted from blood. Subset described: CD45RA-negative fraction. This chain connects TRBV2 to TRBJ2-5; D is possibly TRBD1 (6 bases). The clonotype was recovered from a woman aged 25 to 39 in good health. The CDR3, as DNA: TGTGCCAGCAGTGAAACCCAGGGCCAGGGGGAGACCCAGTACTTC. Its protein product is CASSETQGQGETQYF.